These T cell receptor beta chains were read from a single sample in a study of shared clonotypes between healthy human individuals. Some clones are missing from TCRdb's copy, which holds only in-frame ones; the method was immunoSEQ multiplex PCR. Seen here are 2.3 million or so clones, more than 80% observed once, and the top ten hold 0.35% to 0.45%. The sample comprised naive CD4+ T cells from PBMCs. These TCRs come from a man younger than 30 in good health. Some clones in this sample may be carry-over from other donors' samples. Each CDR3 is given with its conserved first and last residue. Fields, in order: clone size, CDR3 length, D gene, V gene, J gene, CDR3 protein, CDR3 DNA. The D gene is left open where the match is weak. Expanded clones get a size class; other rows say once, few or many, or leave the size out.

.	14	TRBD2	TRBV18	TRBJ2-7	CASSQASGSSEQYF	TGTGCCAGCTCACAGGCTAGCGGGAGTAGCGAGCAGTACTTC
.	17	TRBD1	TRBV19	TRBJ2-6	CASRRGQAERGPNVLTF	TGTGCCAGTAGAAGAGGACAGGCGGAAAGGGGTCCCAACGTCCTGACTTTC
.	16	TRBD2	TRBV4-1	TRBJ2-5	CASSHRTGGGAETQYF	TGCGCCAGCAGCCACCGAACGGGGGGAGGAGCCGAGACCCAGTACTTC
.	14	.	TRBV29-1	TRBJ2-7	CSVEDSRDPYEQYF	TGCAGCGTTGAAGATTCGAGAGATCCCTACGAGCAGTACTTC
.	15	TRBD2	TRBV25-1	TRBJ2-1	CASSVQAGGHNEQFF	TGTGCCAGCAGTGTCCAAGCGGGAGGCCACAATGAGCAGTTCTTC
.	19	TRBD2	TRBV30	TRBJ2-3	CAWSVGLAGGPFGTDTQYF	TGTGCCTGGAGTGTGGGACTAGCGGGAGGGCCATTCGGCACAGATACGCAGTATTTT
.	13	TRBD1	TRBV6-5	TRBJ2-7	CASRGTGGFGQYF	TGTGCCAGCAGAGGGACAGGAGGTTTTGGGCAGTACTTC
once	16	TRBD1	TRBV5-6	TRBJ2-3	CASSLVGTDGTDTQYF	TGTGCCAGCAGCTTGGTTGGGACAGATGGGACAGATACGCAGTATTTT
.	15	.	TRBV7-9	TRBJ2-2	CASSSSGASAGELFF	TGTGCCAGCAGCTCCTCAGGGGCCTCGGCCGGGGAGCTGTTTTTT
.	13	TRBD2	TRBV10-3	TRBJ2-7	CAIRESGIKEQYF	TGTGCCATCAGGGAGAGCGGGATTAAGGAGCAGTACTTC
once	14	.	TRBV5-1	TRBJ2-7	CASSSRAIDYEQYF	TGCGCCAGCAGCTCCCGGGCCATCGACTACGAGCAGTACTTC
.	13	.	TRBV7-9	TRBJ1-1	CASSLGPHTEAFF	TGTGCCAGCAGCTTAGGGCCGCACACTGAAGCTTTCTTT
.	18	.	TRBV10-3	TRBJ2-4	CAISEWEAGTLAKNIQYF	TGTGCCATCAGTGAGTGGGAGGCAGGAACTCTAGCCAAAAACATTCAGTACTTC
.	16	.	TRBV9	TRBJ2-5	CASSVAADGAQETQYF	TGTGCCAGCAGCGTAGCTGCTGACGGCGCCCAAGAGACCCAGTACTTC
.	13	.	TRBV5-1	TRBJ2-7	CASSLEQTYEQYF	TGCGCCAGCAGCTTGGAACAAACCTACGAGCAGTACTTC
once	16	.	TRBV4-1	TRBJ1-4	CASSLFELGGERKLFF	TGCGCCAGCAGCCTTTTTGAATTGGGGGGGGAACGAAAACTGTTTTTT
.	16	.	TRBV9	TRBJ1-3	CASSVAGVVSGNTIYF	TGTGCCAGCAGCGTAGCAGGGGTCGTCTCTGGAAACACCATATATTTT
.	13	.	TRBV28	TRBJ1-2	CATQEIPAYGYTF	TGTGCCACCCAAGAAATACCAGCCTATGGCTACACCTTC
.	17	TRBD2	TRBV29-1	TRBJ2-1	CSVEVAGGPGIWDEQFF	TGCAGCGTTGAAGTGGCGGGAGGGCCGGGTATTTGGGATGAGCAGTTCTTC
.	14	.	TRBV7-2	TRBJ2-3	CASSLIPTGDTQYF	TGTGCCAGCAGCTTAATTCCGACGGGAGATACGCAGTATTTT
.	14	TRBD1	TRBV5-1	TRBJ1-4	CASSWGQGQEKLFF	TGCGCCAGCAGCTGGGGACAGGGACAAGAAAAACTGTTTTTT
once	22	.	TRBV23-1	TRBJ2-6	CASSLEDALDSRKFSGANVLTF	TGCGCCAGCAGTCTTGAAGACGCGTTGGACAGCCGAAAATTCTCTGGGGCCAACGTCCTGACTTTC
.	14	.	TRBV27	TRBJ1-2	CASSYQRGLDGYTF	TGTGCCAGCAGTTACCAGCGGGGCCTAGATGGCTACACCTTC
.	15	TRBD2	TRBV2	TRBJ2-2	CASNMREAHTGELFF	TGTGCCAGCAATATGCGGGAGGCCCACACCGGGGAGCTGTTTTTT
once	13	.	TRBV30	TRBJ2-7	CAWSSSGHDEQYF	TGTGCCTGGAGTTCGTCAGGACATGACGAGCAGTACTTC
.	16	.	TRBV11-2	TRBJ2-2	CASSPRVQGNTGELFF	TGTGCCAGCAGCCCCAGGGTACAGGGGAACACCGGGGAGCTGTTTTTT
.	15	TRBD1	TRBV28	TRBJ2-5	CASSFARTGQETQYF	TGTGCCAGCAGTTTCGCCCGGACAGGCCAAGAGACCCAGTACTTC
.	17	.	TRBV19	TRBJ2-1	CASSIRGPDLSYNEQFF	TGTGCCAGTAGTATTAGGGGACCAGACCTTTCCTACAATGAGCAGTTCTTC
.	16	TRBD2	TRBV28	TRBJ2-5	CASSRDSGRFWETQYF	TGTGCCAGCAGCCGTGATAGCGGGAGGTTTTGGGAGACCCAGTACTTC